The 8 T cell receptor beta chains below all came from one sample that was sequenced in a study of identical twins. TCRdb recomputed calls from the 5' RACE reads with MiXCR, one row per CDR3 protein. The sample has 400,000 to 500,000 distinct CDR3 sequences; less than 20% are singletons. The sample comprised naive T cells sorted from blood. Receptors were obtained from a man aged 50-60 years in good health.

The sample holds a few counts of this clonotype. V is TRBV5-5 and J is TRBJ1-6, with D perhaps matching TRBD1 (6 bases). Germline V lookup: CDR1 SGHKS, CDR2 YYEKEE (reference sequence). V lost 4 bases to trimming and J lost 9 bases, with 8 bases between them. This CDR3 has 12 residues. Here the CDR3 DNA reads TGTGCCAGCAGCGGGGACATTTCACCCCTCCACTTT. It encodes CASSGDISPLHF.

This clonotype was recorded at least ten times. The chain links TRBV20-1 to TRBJ2-7; D ambiguous. This CDR3 has 13 amino acids. The germline gives CDR1 DFQATT, CDR2 SNEGSKA (reference sequence). CDR3 DNA: TGCAGCCCGGGTCTTAACCCTTTGTACGAGCAGTACTTC. Amino acids: CSPGLNPLYEQYF.

This clonotype was found a few times. V is TRBV24-1 and J is TRBJ2-1; perhaps D is TRBD1 or TRBD2 (5 bases each). Germline loops: CDR1 KGHDR, CDR2 SFDVKD. The CDR3 runs 16 residues. The ends were cut back, 4 bases at V and 0 bases at J, with 12 bases in the middle. CDR3 protein: CATSERGGGSYNEQFF. The CDR3 nucleotides are TGTGCCACCAGTGAAAGGGGTGGAGGCTCCTACAATGAGCAGTTCTTC.

The sample holds a few counts of this clonotype. The chain uses TRBV27 and TRBJ2-1; 7 bases are shared with TRBD1. Losses at the gene ends were 4 bases for V and 4 bases for J; bases not matched to a gene: 19. The germline V gene encodes CDR1 MNHEY and CDR2 SMNVEV (reference sequence). The CDR3 sequence is 19 residues long. The CDR3 loop reads CASSSWRTGPSSHYNEQFF. The CDR3 DNA follows: TGTGCCAGCAGTTCATGGAGGACAGGCCCATCTTCCCATTACAATGAGCAGTTCTTC.

This clonotype was counted only a few times. This chain uses TRBV5-1 with TRBJ2-7; 9 bases are a match to TRBD1. The V gene's germline CDR1 is SGHRS and CDR2 YFSETQ. CDR3 length: 16 residues. J gave up 6 bases and V 0 bases, and 10 bases lay outside the gene matches. CDR3 DNA sequence: TGCGCCAGCAGCTTGGTTGGGACAGGGTCTTTCGTCGAGCAGTACTTC. Residues: CASSLVGTGSFVEQYF.

The sample holds many counts of this clonotype. The gene calls are TRBV7-2 and TRBJ2-3; D may be TRBD2 (7 bases). Trimming stripped 1 base from V and 0 bases from J, with 11 bases between. Germline values: CDR1 SGHTA, CDR2 FQGNSA. The CDR3 loop spans 16 amino acids. In DNA form, the CDR3 reads TGTGCCAGCAGCTTAGAGGGGGGGGCGAGCACAGATACGCAGTATTTT. Amino acid sequence: CASSLEGGASTDTQYF.

This clonotype was counted only a few times. The V call is TRBV6-1, the J call TRBJ2-5, with TRBD2 as a possible D gene (5 bases). The germline gives CDR1 MNHNS, CDR2 SASEGT. Deletions cut 5 bases from V and 3 bases from J, with 10 bases between. The CDR3 loop spans 13 amino acids. CDR3 residues: CASSTGSKETQYF. DNA of the CDR3: TGTGCCAGCAGTACGGGGTCAAAAGAGACCCAGTACTTC.

This clonotype was seen at least ten times. The genes are TRBV20-1 and TRBJ2-7; D ambiguous. In germline, CDR1 is DFQATT, CDR2 SNEGSKA (reference sequence). The CDR3 runs to 13 residues. Between the trimmed V and J ends, which lost 3 bases and 2 bases, there was a span of 11 bases. DNA for the CDR3: TGCAGTGCTAGCCGTGACAAACCCTACGAGCAGTACTTC. This gives the protein CSASRDKPYEQYF.